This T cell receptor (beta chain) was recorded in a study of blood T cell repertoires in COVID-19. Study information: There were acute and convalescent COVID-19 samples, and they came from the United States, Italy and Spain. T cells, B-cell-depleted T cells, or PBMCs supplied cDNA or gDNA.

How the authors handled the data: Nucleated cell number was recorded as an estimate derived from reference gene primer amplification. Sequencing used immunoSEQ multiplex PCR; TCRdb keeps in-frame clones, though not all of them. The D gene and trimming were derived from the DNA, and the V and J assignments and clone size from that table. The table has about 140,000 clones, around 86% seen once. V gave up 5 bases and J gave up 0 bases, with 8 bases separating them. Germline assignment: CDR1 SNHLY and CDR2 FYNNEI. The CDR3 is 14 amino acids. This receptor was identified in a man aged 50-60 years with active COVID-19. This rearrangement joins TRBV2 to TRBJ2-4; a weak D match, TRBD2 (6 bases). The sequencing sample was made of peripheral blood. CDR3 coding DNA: TGTGCCAGCAGTTTCGGGGGAGCCAAAAACATTCAGTACTTC. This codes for CASSFGGAKNIQYF.